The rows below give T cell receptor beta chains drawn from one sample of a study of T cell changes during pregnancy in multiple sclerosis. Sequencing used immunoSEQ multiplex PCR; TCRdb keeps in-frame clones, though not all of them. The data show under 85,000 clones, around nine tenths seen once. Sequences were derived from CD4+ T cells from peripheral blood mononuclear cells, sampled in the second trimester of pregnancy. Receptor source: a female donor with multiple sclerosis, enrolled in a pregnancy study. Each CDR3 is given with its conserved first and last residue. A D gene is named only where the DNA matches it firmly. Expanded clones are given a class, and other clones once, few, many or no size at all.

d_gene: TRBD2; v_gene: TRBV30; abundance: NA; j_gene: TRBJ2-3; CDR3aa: CAWSPRGGIGDTQYF; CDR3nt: TGTGCCTGGAGTCCCCGGGGGGGTATTGGAGATACGCAGTATTTT
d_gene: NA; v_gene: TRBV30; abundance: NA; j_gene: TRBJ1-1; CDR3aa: CGRSQRQENYEAFF; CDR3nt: TGTGGTAGAAGCCAGAGACAGGAGAATTATGAAGCTTTCTTT
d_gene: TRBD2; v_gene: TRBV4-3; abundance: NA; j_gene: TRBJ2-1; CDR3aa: CASSQGLAGGPNEQFF; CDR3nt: TGCGCCAGCAGCCAGGGATTAGCGGGGGGGCCAAATGAGCAGTTCTTC
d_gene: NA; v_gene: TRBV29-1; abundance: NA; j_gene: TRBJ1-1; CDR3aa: CSVGRGGRTEAFF; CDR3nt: TGCAGCGTTGGGAGGGGCGGCAGGACTGAAGCTTTCTTT
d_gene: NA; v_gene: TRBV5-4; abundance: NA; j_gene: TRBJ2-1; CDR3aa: CASSFKRNNEQFF; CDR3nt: TGTGCCAGCAGCTTTAAGAGAAACAATGAGCAGTTCTTC
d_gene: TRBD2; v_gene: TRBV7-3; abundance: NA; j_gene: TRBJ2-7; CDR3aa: CASSLNRGVSHEQYF; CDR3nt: TGTGCCAGCAGCTTAAACCGGGGGGTAAGCCACGAGCAGTACTTC
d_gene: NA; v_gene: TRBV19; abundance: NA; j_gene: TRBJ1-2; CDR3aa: CASSMVQADSGGYTF; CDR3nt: TGTGCCAGTAGTATGGTCCAGGCCGATTCTGGGGGCTACACCTTC
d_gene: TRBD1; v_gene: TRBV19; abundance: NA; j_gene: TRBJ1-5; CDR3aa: CASSPLDRGGNQPQHF; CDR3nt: TGTGCCAGTAGCCCCTTAGACAGGGGTGGTAATCAGCCCCAGCATTTT
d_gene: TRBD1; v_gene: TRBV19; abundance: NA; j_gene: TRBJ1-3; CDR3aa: CASKGDRGDSGNTIYF; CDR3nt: TGTGCCAGCAAGGGAGACAGGGGTGACTCTGGAAACACCATATATTTT
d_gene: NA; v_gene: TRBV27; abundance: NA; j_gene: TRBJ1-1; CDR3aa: CASSTGYSSTEAFF; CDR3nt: TGTGCCAGCAGTACGGGGTATAGTTCGACTGAAGCTTTCTTT
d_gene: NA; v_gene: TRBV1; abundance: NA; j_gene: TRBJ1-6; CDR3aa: CTSSQQEGLYSPLHF; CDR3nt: TGCACCAGCAGCCAACAGGAGGGTCTGTATTCACCCCTCCACTTT
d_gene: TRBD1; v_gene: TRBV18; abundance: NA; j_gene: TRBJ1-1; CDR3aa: CASSPRTGGNTEAFF; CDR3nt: TGTGCCAGCTCACCTCGGACAGGGGGGAACACTGAAGCTTTCTTT
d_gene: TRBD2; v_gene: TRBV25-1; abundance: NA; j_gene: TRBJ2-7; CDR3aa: CASSDLAESYEQYF; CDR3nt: TGTGCCAGCAGTGACCTAGCGGAATCCTACGAGCAGTACTTC
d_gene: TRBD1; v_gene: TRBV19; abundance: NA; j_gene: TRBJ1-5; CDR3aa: CASSTAYRGRRSNQPQHF; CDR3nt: TGTGCCAGTAGTACCGCCTACAGGGGACGCCGAAGCAATCAGCCCCAGCATTTT
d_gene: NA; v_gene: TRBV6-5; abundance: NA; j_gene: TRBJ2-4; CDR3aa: CASSSTGLPTKNIQYF; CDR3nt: TGTGCCAGCAGTTCTACAGGCCTCCCCACCAAAAACATTCAGTACTTC
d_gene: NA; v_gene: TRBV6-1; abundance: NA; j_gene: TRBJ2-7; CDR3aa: CASSESNRDYEQYF; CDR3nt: TGTGCCAGCAGTGAAAGTAACAGGGACTACGAGCAGTACTTC
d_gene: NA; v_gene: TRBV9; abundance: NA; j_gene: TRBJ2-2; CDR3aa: CASSVDTGTGELFF; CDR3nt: TGTGCCAGCAGCGTAGACACAGGGACCGGGGAGCTGTTTTTT
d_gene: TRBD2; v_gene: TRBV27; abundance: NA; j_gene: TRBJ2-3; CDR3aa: CASSGLAGGLDTQYF; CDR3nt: TGTGCCAGCAGTGGACTAGCGGGAGGGCTAGATACGCAGTATTTT
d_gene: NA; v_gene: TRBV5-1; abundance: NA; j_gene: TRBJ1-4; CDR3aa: CASSLYSGSNEKLFF; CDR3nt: TGCGCCAGCAGCTTGTATTCAGGGTCTAATGAAAAACTGTTTTTT
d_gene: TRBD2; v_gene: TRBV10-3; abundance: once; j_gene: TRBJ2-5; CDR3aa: CAISGIGGAGETQYF; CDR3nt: TGTGCCATCAGTGGGATCGGGGGGGCCGGGGAGACCCAGTACTTC
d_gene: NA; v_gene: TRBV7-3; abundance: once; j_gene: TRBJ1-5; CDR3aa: CASSSEIVQGSNQPQHF; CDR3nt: TGTGCCAGCAGCTCCGAGATTGTTCAGGGAAGCAATCAGCCCCAGCATTTT
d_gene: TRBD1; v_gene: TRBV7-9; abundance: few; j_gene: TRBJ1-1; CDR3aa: CASSSTGQGGAFF; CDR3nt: TGTGCCAGCAGCTCGACGGGACAGGGTGGAGCTTTCTTT
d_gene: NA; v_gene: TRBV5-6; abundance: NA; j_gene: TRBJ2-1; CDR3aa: CASRVRGTVNSYNEQFF; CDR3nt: TGTGCCAGCAGGGTCCGGGGGACAGTTAACTCCTACAATGAGCAGTTCTTC
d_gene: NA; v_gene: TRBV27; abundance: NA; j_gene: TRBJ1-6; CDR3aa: CASGFPHGPGAENSPLHF; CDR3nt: TGTGCCAGCGGATTTCCCCACGGTCCAGGGGCCGAAAATTCACCCCTCCACTTT